This is a list of T cell receptor beta chains from one sample in a study of low-dose radiotherapy and immunotherapy resistance in tumors. TCRdb used MiXCR to reprocess the reads, holding one entry per CDR3 protein. The sample shows under 95,000 distinct CDR3 sequences, about a sixth of them seen only once. This material consisted of PBMCs, taken before treatment. The receptors were sampled from a male donor with prostate cancer. CDR3s include the opening cysteine and the closing phenylalanine or tryptophan. A D gene is named only where the DNA matches it firmly. The size field is filled for only some rows; it gives once, few, many or a size class.

many TRBJ2-7 TRBV5-1 NA CASSPGRTFYEQYF TGCGCCAGCAGCCCAGGGCGGACTTTTTACGAGCAGTACTTC
many TRBJ2-1 TRBV6-2/TRBV6-3 NA CATPPRDSSYNEQFF TGTGCCACTCCACCCCGGGATTCAAGCTACAATGAGCAGTTCTTC
many TRBJ2-1 TRBV6-2/TRBV6-3 NA CATKWDREEQFF TGTGCCACCAAATGGGACCGGGAAGAGCAGTTCTTC
many TRBJ1-5 TRBV9 TRBD1 CASSVGTGGNSNQPQHF TGTGCCAGCAGCGTGGGGACAGGGGGGAATAGCAATCAGCCCCAGCATTTT
many TRBJ1-5 TRBV12-3/TRBV12-4 TRBD1 CASRQTGFSNQPQHF TGTGCCAGCAGACAGACAGGGTTCAGCAATCAGCCCCAGCATTTT
many TRBJ1-1 TRBV19 NA CASTVVGKGGGTEAFF TGTGCCAGTACGGTGGTGGGGAAGGGCGGTGGCACTGAAGCTTTCTTT
many TRBJ1-2 TRBV12-3/TRBV12-4 TRBD1 CASTVDRDDGYTF TGTGCCAGCACCGTGGACAGGGATGATGGCTACACCTTC
few TRBJ2-1 TRBV12-3/TRBV12-4 NA CASSRQVGYNEQFF TGTGCCAGCAGTCGCCAAGTGGGCTACAATGAGCAGTTCTTC
many TRBJ2-5 TRBV24-1 TRBD1 CATSDGQGPTQYF TGTGCCACCAGTGATGGACAGGGCCCGACCCAGTACTTC
few TRBJ1-5 TRBV19 NA CASTPRGDQPQHF TGTGCCAGTACCCCCCGGGGGGACCAGCCCCAGCATTTT
many TRBJ2-7 TRBV20-1 TRBD2 CSAFGGGGRANEQYF TGCAGTGCCTTCGGGGGCGGGGGGAGGGCGAACGAGCAGTACTTC
many TRBJ2-3 TRBV10-1 NA CASGGSTDTQYF TGCGCCAGCGGGGGAAGCACAGATACGCAGTATTTT
NA TRBJ2-5 TRBV6-2/TRBV6-3 NA CASSEMAWEPQETQYF TGTGCCAGCAGTGAAATGGCCTGGGAACCCCAAGAGACCCAGTACTTC
many TRBJ2-1 TRBV15 TRBD2 CATSRSGGIYNEQFF TGTGCCACCAGCAGAAGCGGGGGGATTTACAATGAGCAGTTCTTC
many TRBJ1-2 TRBV6-5 TRBD1 CASRRQGYGGYTF TGTGCCAGCAGGAGACAGGGATACGGTGGCTACACCTTC
many TRBJ2-2 TRBV29-1 NA CSVGQGSNTGELFF TGCAGCGTTGGGCAGGGGTCGAACACCGGGGAGCTGTTTTTT
few TRBJ1-1 TRBV5-1 TRBD1 CASSAGGTAYTEAFF TGCGCCAGCAGCGCTGGGGGGACAGCTTACACTGAAGCTTTCTTT
NA TRBJ1-2 TRBV5-4 TRBD1 CASSPRTGTVYGYTF TGTGCCAGCAGCCCACGGACAGGGACGGTCTATGGCTACACCTTC
many TRBJ2-2 TRBV13 NA CASSFGTTETGELFF TGTGCCAGCAGCTTCGGGACAACTGAAACCGGGGAGCTGTTTTTT
many TRBJ1-6 TRBV27 TRBD1 CASSIRTGLNSPLHF TGTGCCAGCAGTATAAGGACAGGACTTAATTCACCCCTCCACTTT
many TRBJ2-3 TRBV11-3 NA CASSARLSDTQYF TGTGCCAGCAGCGCTAGACTGTCAGATACGCAGTATTTT
NA TRBJ2-5 TRBV7-3 NA CASSRGHEETQYF TGTGCCAGCAGCCGGGGACACGAAGAGACCCAGTACTTC
many TRBJ1-1 TRBV19 NA CASSIGHLNTEAFF TGTGCCAGTAGTATTGGGCACCTGAACACTGAAGCTTTCTTT
many TRBJ2-3 TRBV19 TRBD2 CASSTNPPLTSGGPLKQYF TGTGCCAGTAGTACGAACCCACCACTGACTAGCGGGGGGCCTCTTAAGCAGTATTTT
many TRBJ1-2 TRBV29-1 NA CSVGRTRWNGRFYGYTF TGCAGCGTTGGACGGACCCGGTGGAACGGGAGGTTCTATGGCTACACCTTC
many TRBJ2-5 TRBV7-9 NA CASSLGGFYSKSQETQYF TGTGCCAGCAGCTTAGGCGGCTTTTACAGCAAAAGCCAAGAGACCCAGTACTTC
many TRBJ1-6 TRBV5-4 NA CASSLASNRQLHSPLHF TGTGCCAGCAGCTTGGCCTCGAACAGACAACTTCATTCACCCCTCCACTTT
many TRBJ2-2 TRBV5-1 TRBD1 CASSSIRFRDRGFRNTGELFF TGCGCCAGCAGCTCCATACGATTCCGGGACAGGGGGTTTCGGAACACCGGGGAGCTGTTTTTT
many TRBJ2-5 TRBV7-2 TRBD2 CASSLRPPHLAGGVQETQYF TGTGCCAGCAGCTTAAGGCCCCCCCATCTAGCGGGGGGGGTCCAAGAGACCCAGTACTTC
many TRBJ2-3 TRBV5-1 NA CASSLAQGADTQYF TGCGCCAGCAGCTTGGCACAGGGAGCAGATACGCAGTATTTT
many TRBJ1-4 TRBV5-1 TRBD1 CASSRQGIHWGSEKLFF TGCGCCAGCAGTCGACAGGGAATCCACTGGGGGAGTGAAAAACTGTTTTTT
NA TRBJ2-1 TRBV11-1 NA CASSWAFNEQFF TGTGCCAGCAGCTGGGCGTTCAATGAGCAGTTCTTC
many TRBJ2-5 TRBV6-2/TRBV6-3 TRBD2 CASSETSGGGTQYF TGTGCCAGCAGTGAAACTAGCGGGGGGGGGACCCAGTACTTC
many TRBJ2-1 TRBV11-2 TRBD2 CASSPPGLAVYNEQFF TGTGCCAGCAGTCCTCCGGGACTAGCGGTGTACAATGAGCAGTTCTTC
many TRBJ2-2 TRBV12-3/TRBV12-4 TRBD2 CASSPGTSTGELFF TGTGCCAGCAGCCCTGGGACTAGCACCGGGGAGCTGTTTTTT
many TRBJ2-3 TRBV19 TRBD1 CASNWDREGDTQYF TGTGCCAGTAACTGGGACAGGGAAGGAGATACGCAGTATTTT
many TRBJ2-5 TRBV20-1 NA CSARDWDWDQETQYF TGCAGTGCTAGAGATTGGGACTGGGACCAAGAGACCCAGTACTTC
many TRBJ2-5 TRBV19 TRBD2 CASRKAGGQETQYF TGTGCCAGTAGGAAAGCGGGGGGGCAAGAGACCCAGTACTTC
many TRBJ2-5 TRBV7-2 TRBD2 CASSLRRGGRLVRKTQYF TGTGCCAGCAGCTTGAGGCGGGGGGGCCGACTAGTGAGAAAGACCCAGTACTTC
NA TRBJ2-3 TRBV7-9 TRBD2 CASSPDWGGTQYF TGTGCCAGCAGCCCAGACTGGGGAGGGACGCAGTATTTT
many TRBJ2-6 TRBV11-2 NA CASSLVLAGANVLTF TGTGCCAGCAGCTTAGTCTTAGCTGGGGCCAACGTCCTGACTTTC
many TRBJ2-7 TRBV6-1 TRBD2 CASRPTSGRYEQYF TGTGCCAGCAGGCCGACTAGCGGACGGTACGAGCAGTACTTC